This T cell receptor beta chain originates from a study of blood T cell repertoires in COVID-19. Study at large: PBMCs, B-cell-depleted T cells, or T cells were the source of the cDNA or gDNA that made up the material.

The Seattle site enrolled patients during active infection and followed them longitudinally. Germline trimming cut 1 base from V and 0 bases from J; bases unmatched to any gene: 7. Germline CDR1 reads SGHKS; CDR2 reads YYEKEE (reference sequence). The CDR3 runs 16 residues. Some clones are missing from TCRdb's copy, which holds only in-frame ones; the method was immunoSEQ multiplex PCR. Of some 250,000 clones listed, around 81% are singletons. Sequencing used peripheral blood. The chain recombines TRBV5-5 with TRBJ2-7, with 7 bases fitting TRBD2. The sequence was obtained from a woman older than 75 with COVID-19, enrolled during active disease. CDR3 loop: CASSLLGGGRSYEQYF. CDR3 bases: TGTGCCAGCAGCTTGCTTGGCGGGGGACGCTCCTACGAGCAGTACTTC.